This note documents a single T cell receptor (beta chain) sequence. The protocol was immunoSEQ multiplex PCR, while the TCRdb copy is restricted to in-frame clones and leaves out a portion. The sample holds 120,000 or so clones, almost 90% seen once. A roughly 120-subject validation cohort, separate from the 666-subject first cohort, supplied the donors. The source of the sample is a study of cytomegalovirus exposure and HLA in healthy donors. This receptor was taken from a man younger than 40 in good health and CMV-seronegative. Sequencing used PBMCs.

The CDR3 region is CAWSGSSNEQFF. CDR3 nucleotide sequence: TGTGCCTGGAGTGGCTCTAGCAATGAGCAGTTCTTC. This rearrangement joins TRBV30 to TRBJ2-1, with D unresolved. Germline V gives CDR1 GTSNPN, CDR2 SVGIG (reference sequence). V was clipped by 1 base and J by 6 bases, with 7 bases between them. The CDR3 is 12 residues long.